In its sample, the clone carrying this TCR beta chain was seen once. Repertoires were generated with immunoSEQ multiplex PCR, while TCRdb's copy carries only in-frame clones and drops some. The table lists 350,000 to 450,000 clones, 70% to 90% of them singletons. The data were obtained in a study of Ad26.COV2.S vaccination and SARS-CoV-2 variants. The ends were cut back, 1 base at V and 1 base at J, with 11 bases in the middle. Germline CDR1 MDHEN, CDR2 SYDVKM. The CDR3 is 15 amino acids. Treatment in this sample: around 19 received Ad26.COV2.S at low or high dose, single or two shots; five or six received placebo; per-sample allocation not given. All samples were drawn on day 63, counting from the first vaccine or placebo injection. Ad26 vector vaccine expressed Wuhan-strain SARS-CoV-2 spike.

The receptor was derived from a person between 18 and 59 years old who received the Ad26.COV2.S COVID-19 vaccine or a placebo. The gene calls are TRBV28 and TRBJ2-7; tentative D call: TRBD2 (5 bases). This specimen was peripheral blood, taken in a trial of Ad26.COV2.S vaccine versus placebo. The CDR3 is CASSLFSGPSYEQYF. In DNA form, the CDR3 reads TGTGCCAGCAGTTTATTCAGCGGACCGTCCTACGAGCAGTACTTC.